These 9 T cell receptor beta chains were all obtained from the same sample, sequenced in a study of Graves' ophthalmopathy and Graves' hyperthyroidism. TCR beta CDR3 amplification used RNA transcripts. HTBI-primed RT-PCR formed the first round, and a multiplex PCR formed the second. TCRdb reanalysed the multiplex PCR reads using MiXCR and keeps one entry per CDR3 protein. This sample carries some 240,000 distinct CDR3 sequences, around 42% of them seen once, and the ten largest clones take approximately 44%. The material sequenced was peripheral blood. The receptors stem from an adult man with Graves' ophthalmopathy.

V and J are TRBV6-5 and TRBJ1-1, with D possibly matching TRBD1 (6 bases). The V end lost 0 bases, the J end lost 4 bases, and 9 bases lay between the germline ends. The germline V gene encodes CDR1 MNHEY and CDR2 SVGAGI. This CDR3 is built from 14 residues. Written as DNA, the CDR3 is TGTGCCAGCAGTTACTCGGGAGGGGGCACTGAAGCTTTCTTT. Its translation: CASSYSGGGTEAFF.

The CDR3 is CAISGIKLTTQTDTQYF. The CDR3 region has the DNA TGTGCCATCAGTGGGATTAAACTGACTACCCAGACAGATACGCAGTACTTC. This sequence joins TRBV10-3 and TRBJ2-7, with D possibly being TRBD1 or TRBD2 (5 bases each). This CDR3 region has 17 residues. The germline V gene has CDR1 ENHRY and CDR2 SYGVKD. Trimming removed 4 bases at V and 9 bases at J, with 28 bases between.

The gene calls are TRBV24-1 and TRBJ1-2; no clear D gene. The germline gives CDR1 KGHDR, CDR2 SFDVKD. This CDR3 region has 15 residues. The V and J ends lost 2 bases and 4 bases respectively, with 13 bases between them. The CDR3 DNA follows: TGTGCCACCAGTGATTCTTTACAAATAGGCTATGGCTACACCTTC. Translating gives CATSDSLQIGYGYTF.

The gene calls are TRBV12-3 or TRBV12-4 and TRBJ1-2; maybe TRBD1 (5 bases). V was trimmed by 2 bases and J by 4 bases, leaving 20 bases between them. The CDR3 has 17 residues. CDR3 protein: CASSLTTAGPNVYGYTF. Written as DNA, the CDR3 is TGTGCCAGCAGTTTAACCACGGCAGGGCCGAACGTCTATGGCTACACCTTC.

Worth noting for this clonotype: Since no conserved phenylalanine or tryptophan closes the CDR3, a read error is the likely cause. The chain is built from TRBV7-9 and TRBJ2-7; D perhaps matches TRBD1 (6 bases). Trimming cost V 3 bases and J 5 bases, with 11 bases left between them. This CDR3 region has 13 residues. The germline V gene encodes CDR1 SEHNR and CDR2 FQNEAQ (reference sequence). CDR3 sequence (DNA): TGTGCCAGCAGCTTTACAGGGCGGGACGAGCAGTACCTC. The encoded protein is CASSFTGRDEQYL.

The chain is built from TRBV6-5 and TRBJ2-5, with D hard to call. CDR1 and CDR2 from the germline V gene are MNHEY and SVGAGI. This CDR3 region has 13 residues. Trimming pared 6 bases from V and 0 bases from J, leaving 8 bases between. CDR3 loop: CASSPVYQETQYF. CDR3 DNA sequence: TGTGCCAGCAGCCCGGTGTACCAAGAGACCCAGTACTTC.

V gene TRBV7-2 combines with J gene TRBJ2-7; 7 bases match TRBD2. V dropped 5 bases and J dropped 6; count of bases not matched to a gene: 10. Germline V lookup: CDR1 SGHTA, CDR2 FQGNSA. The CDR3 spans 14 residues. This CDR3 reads CASSVRAAGVEQYF. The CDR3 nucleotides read TGTGCCAGCAGCGTTAGGGCGGCGGGGGTCGAGCAGTACTTC.

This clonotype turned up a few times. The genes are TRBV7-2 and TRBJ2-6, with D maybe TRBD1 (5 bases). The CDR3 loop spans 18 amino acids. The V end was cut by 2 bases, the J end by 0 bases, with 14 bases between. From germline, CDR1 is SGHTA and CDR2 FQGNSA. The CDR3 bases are TGTGCCAGCAGCTTAACAGGAGATCTCCACTCTGGGGCCAACGTCCTGACTTTC. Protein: CASSLTGDLHSGANVLTF.

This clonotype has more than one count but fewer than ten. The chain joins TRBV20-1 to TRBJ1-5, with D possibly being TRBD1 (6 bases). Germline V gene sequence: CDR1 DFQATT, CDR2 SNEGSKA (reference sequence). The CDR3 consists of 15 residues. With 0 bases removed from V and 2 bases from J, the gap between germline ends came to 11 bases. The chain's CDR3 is CSARDGQMGNQPQHF. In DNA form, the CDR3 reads TGCAGTGCTAGAGACGGACAGATGGGCAATCAGCCCCAGCATTTT.